These 32 T cell receptor beta chains were sequenced from one sample in a study of vaccination and CD4 T cells after COVID-19. Treatment of the sample: approximately nine-day PBMC culture with coronavirus spike peptide pools or control peptides (ViraFEST assay). At the Johns Hopkins FTIC core, DNA taken from cultured CD4+ T cells was sequenced by way of the Oncomine TCR Beta short-read assay. MiXCR was run by TCRdb on the PCR reads, yielding one entry per CDR3 protein. Of some 11,000 distinct CDR3 sequences listed, less than 35% are singletons. Their antigen targets remain unknown. This material consisted of CD4+ T cells from blood, cultured in vitro, taken after SARS-CoV-2 vaccination. These receptors were collected from a human donor who had recovered from COVID-19.

This chain links TRBV19 with TRBJ1-5, with unresolved D. V dropped 7 bases and J dropped 0 bases, with 13 bases sitting between them. The CDR3 covers 15 residues. Germline V CDR1 and CDR2: LNHDA, SQIVND (reference sequence). CDR3 DNA sequence: TGTGCCAGTAACTTCCAGTCCTATAGCAATCAGCCCCAGCATTTT. It codes for CASNFQSYSNQPQHF. The whole variable domain, remainder taken from reference TRBV19 and TRBJ1-5, is DGGITQSPKYLFRKEGQNVTLSCEQNLNHDAMYWYRQDPGQGLRLIYYSQIVNDFQKGDIAEGYSVSREKKESFPLTVTSAQKNPTAFYLCASNFQSYSNQPQHFGDGTRLSIL.

The chain combines TRBV2 with TRBJ2-1; D call uncertain. Trimming removed 6 bases at V and 8 bases at J, with 11 bases between. The CDR3 spans 12 residues. Germline CDR1 and CDR2: SNHLY and FYNNEI. The CDR3 nucleotides read TGTGCCAGCAGGTCCAACCTAGATGAGCAGTTCTTC. Encoded protein: CASRSNLDEQFF.

This chain joins TRBV19 and TRBJ2-1; TRBD2 matches at 8 bases. V shed 6 bases, J shed 4 bases, and the junction held 2 bases outside the gene matches. Germline lookup yields CDR1 LNHDA and CDR2 SQIVND (reference sequence). The CDR3 contains 13 residues. The CDR3 DNA follows: TGTGCCAGTAGACTAGCGGCTTACAATGAGCAGTTCTTC. Its protein is CASRLAAYNEQFF. Drawing the rest from reference TRBV19 and TRBJ2-1, the complete variable domain is DGGITQSPKYLFRKEGQNVTLSCEQNLNHDAMYWYRQDPGQGLRLIYYSQIVNDFQKGDIAEGYSVSREKKESFPLTVTSAQKNPTAFYLCASRLAAYNEQFFGPGTRLTVL.

Remarks on this clonotype: A junction end diverges from the germline sequence, so it may reflect a read error. The genes are TRBV7-7 and TRBJ1-2; 7 bases fit TRBD1. CDR3 length equals 20 residues. CDR1 is SSHAT and CDR2 is FNYEAQ in the germline V gene (reference sequence). Here the CDR3 reads CASSFLGGWNTNRGFYGYTF. DNA of the CDR3: TGTGCTAGCAGCTTTTTGGGGGGGTGGAATACGAACAGGGGATTTTATGGCTACACCTTC.

The CDR3 DNA is TGTGCCACACAAAGGATGGGGGCGGTTCGGCCCACTGAAGCTTTCTTT. Amino acids: CATQRMGAVRPTEAFF. J is TRBJ1-1 and V is TRBV6-1; tentatively, D is TRBD1 (6 bases). The CDR3 has 16 residues. V lost 10 bases, J lost 4 bases, and 25 bases lay in between. Germline V gives CDR1 MNHNS, CDR2 SASEGT.

This clonotype was counted a few times. J is TRBJ1-2 and V is TRBV3-1; possible D gene TRBD1, 6 bases. Germline assignment: CDR1 LGHDT and CDR2 YNNKEL (reference sequence). V was shortened by 1 base and J by 8 bases, with 11 bases between the two germline ends. This CDR3 has 13 amino acids. CDR3 loop: CASSQVGGKGYTF. Written as DNA, the CDR3 is TGTGCCAGCAGCCAAGTAGGGGGGAAGGGCTACACCTTC.

The chain joins TRBV27 to TRBJ2-2, with a possible D match to TRBD2 (5 bases). CDR1 and CDR2 from the germline V gene are MNHEY and SMNVEV (reference sequence). The V and J ends lost 4 bases and 2 bases respectively, with 11 bases between them. The CDR3 consists of 15 residues. CDR3 region: CASSWRRSNTGELFF. DNA of the CDR3: TGTGCCAGCAGTTGGCGGAGGTCCAACACCGGGGAGCTGTTTTTT.

The chain employs TRBV20-1 and TRBJ1-2; D call uncertain. The germline gives CDR1 DFQATT, CDR2 SNEGSKA (reference sequence). CDR3 length equals 15 residues. V dropped 5 bases and J dropped 8 bases, with 24 bases sitting between them. CDR3 in amino acids: CSASHSFTAHNGYTF. CDR3 bases: TGCAGTGCTTCGCACTCCTTCACAGCCCACAACGGCTACACCTTC.

This clonotype appeared a few times. The chain employs TRBV7-2 and TRBJ2-3, with D unresolved. This CDR3 contains 15 residues. Germline lookup yields CDR1 SGHTA and CDR2 FQGNSA. The V and J ends lost 1 base and 0 bases respectively, with 8 bases between them. CDR3 in amino acids: CASSLVQLSTDTQYF. In DNA form, the CDR3 reads TGTGCCAGCAGCTTAGTACAGCTAAGCACAGATACGCAGTATTTT.

The chain links TRBV20-1 to TRBJ2-7, with D possibly being TRBD1 (6 bases). Germline V gene lookup returns CDR1 DFQATT and CDR2 SNEGSKA (reference sequence). The V and J ends lost 2 bases and 9 bases respectively, with 26 bases between them. This CDR3 has 16 residues. The CDR3 region is CSARSLGGRKKSWQYF. CDR3 sequence (DNA): TGCAGTGCTAGATCCCTTGGGGGCAGGAAAAAAAGCTGGCAGTACTTC.

The V gene is TRBV6-1, the J gene TRBJ1-1, with no clear D. Trimming took 7 bases from V and 0 from J, leaving 9 bases between them. The CDR3 has 13 residues. Germline CDR1 is MNHNS and CDR2 is SASEGT. DNA for the CDR3: TGTGCCAGCATCCCGGGCTTGAACACTGAAGCTTTCTTT. As protein: CASIPGLNTEAFF.

Note on this clonotype: This may be a read error: a much more frequent sequence differs by one nucleotide. This chain connects TRBV15 to TRBJ1-2; unclear D gene. The germline V gene has CDR1 LNHNV and CDR2 YYDKDF (reference sequence). This CDR3 spans 12 amino acids. The CDR3 sequence: CATSREQYGYIF. DNA for the CDR3: TGTGCCACCAGCAGAGAACAGTATGGCTACATCTTC.

A note on this clonotype: One end of the junction does not line up with germline, which may come from a read error. This chain joins TRBV6-1 and TRBJ1-1, with 10 bases that match TRBD1. This CDR3 has 17 amino acids. Germline V gene sequence: CDR1 MNHNS, CDR2 SASEGT. In nucleotides, the CDR3 is TGTGTCAGCAGCCTCACGGGACAGGGGAGGTTGTCCACTGAAGCTTTCTTT. The encoded protein is CVSSLTGQGRLSTEAFF.

The chain recombines TRBV12-3 or TRBV12-4 with TRBJ1-5; D is undetermined. V was shortened by 6 bases and J by 2 bases, with 8 bases between the two germline ends. The CDR3 consists of 13 residues. CDR3 loop: CASSPAGNQPQHF. Written as DNA, the CDR3 is TGTGCCAGCAGCCCTGCGGGCAATCAGCCCCAGCATTTT.

The chain links TRBV11-1 to TRBJ2-7, with D unresolved. The ends were cut back, 5 bases at V and 3 bases at J, with 14 bases in the middle. The CDR3 runs 14 residues. The germline V gene has CDR1 SGHAT and CDR2 FQDESV (reference sequence). The DNA of the CDR3 is TGTGCCAGCAGCCACGACGGTCGGAACTACGAGCAGTACTTC. It encodes CASSHDGRNYEQYF.

This clonotype appeared a few times. The chain has TRBV4-3 and TRBJ1-5; D gene uncertain. Trimming removed 0 bases from V and 6 bases from J, with 6 bases in between. The germline V gene encodes CDR1 LGHNA and CDR2 YSLEER. The CDR3 has 13 residues. CDR3 in DNA: TGCGCCAGCAGCCAAGATTGGGGTCAGCCCCAGCATTTT. It yields the protein CASSQDWGQPQHF.

The chain carries TRBV6-5 and TRBJ2-1, with TRBD2 matching 10 bases. The J segment lost 2 bases and the V segment lost 2 bases, leaving 6 bases of the junction unmatched. CDR1 is MNHEY and CDR2 is SVGAGI in the germline V gene. The CDR3 loop spans 17 amino acids. The CDR3 DNA sequence: TGTGCCAGCAGTTACCGGGTACTAGCGGGGACCTACAATGAGCAGTTCTTC. Encoded protein: CASSYRVLAGTYNEQFF.

The rearrangement joins TRBV4-1 to TRBJ1-2, with D possibly being TRBD1 (5 bases). V was cut by 2 bases and J by 2 bases, with 9 bases left in between. Germline CDR1 MGHRA, CDR2 YSYEKL. The CDR3 extends over 14 amino acids. CDR3 coding DNA: TGCGCCAGCAGCCAACAGGAGGGGAACTATGGCTACACCTTC. Protein: CASSQQEGNYGYTF.

Points on this clonotype: Given the absence of the conserved phenylalanine or tryptophan at the CDR3 end, a read error is likely. J is TRBJ2-1 and V is TRBV6-5; TRBD2 matches at 12 bases. This CDR3 has 17 amino acids. J gave up 5 bases and V 2 bases, and 7 bases lay outside the gene matches. Germline V CDR1 and CDR2: MNHEY, SVGAGI. The CDR3 DNA reads as TGTGCCAGCAGTTACAGACTAGCGGGAGATATGAACAATGAGCAGTTCCTC. Protein: CASSYRLAGDMNNEQFL.

V gene TRBV27 combines with J gene TRBJ1-4, with 12 nucleotides matching TRBD1. The length of the CDR3 is 18 residues. CDR1 is MNHEY and CDR2 is SMNVEV in the germline V gene (reference sequence). Trimming at V came to 4 bases and at J to 4 bases, leaving 10 bases not matched to a gene. CDR3 amino acids: CASSYTGTGGLNNEKLFF. CDR3 nucleotides: TGTGCCAGCAGTTATACCGGGACAGGGGGCCTTAATAATGAAAAACTGTTTTTT. The variable domain in full, with the rest retrieved from reference TRBV27 and TRBJ1-4, is EAQVTQNPRYLITVTGKKLTVTCSQNMNHEYMSWYRQDPGLGLRQIYYSMNVEVTDKGDVPEGYKVSRKEKRNFPLILESPSPNQTSLYFCASSYTGTGGLNNEKLFFGSGTQLSVL.

The rearrangement joins TRBV18 to TRBJ2-5; D call uncertain. The length of the CDR3 is 16 residues. In germline, CDR1 is KGHSH, CDR2 LQKENI. The germline V and J ends were trimmed by 3 bases and 2 bases, with 16 bases remaining between them. CDR3 bases: TGTGCCAGCTCACCGAGGAACGGGCGCCATCAAGAGACCCAGTACTTC. Protein product: CASSPRNGRHQETQYF.

This clonotype was picked up one time. The gene calls are TRBV2 and TRBJ1-2; possibly TRBD1 for D (6 bases). The CDR3 spans 19 residues. Germline V gene lookup returns CDR1 SNHLY and CDR2 FYNNEI. V lost 1 base and J 0 bases, leaving 21 bases between the germline ends. CDR3 amino acids: CASSEGRGNVRTANYGYTF. The CDR3 nucleotides read TGTGCCAGCAGTGAAGGCAGGGGAAACGTGAGGACGGCTAACTATGGCTACACCTTC.

V and J are TRBV19 and TRBJ2-3, with TRBD2 matching over 10 bases. The CDR3 sequence is 17 residues long. With V trimmed by 0 bases and J by 4 bases, 7 bases remained unmatched. Germline V gene sequence: CDR1 LNHDA, CDR2 SQIVND (reference sequence). The CDR3 nucleotides are TGTGCCAGTAGTATAGATCGAATAGCGGGAGGACCAGATACGCAGTATTTT. Its protein is CASSIDRIAGGPDTQYF.

The chain carries TRBV4-1 and TRBJ1-2; tentative D call: TRBD1 (5 bases). This CDR3 contains 16 residues. Per germline, CDR1 MGHRA and CDR2 YSYEKL. Trimming took off 0 bases at V and 3 bases at J, with 14 bases between the two ends. CDR3 nucleotide sequence: TGCGCCAGCAGCCAAGACGCGGGATTAGGGGACTATGGCTACACCTTC. Amino acids: CASSQDAGLGDYGYTF.

This clonotype was found a few times. The V and J genes are TRBV7-2 and TRBJ1-3, with D perhaps TRBD1 (6 bases). The CDR3 totals 15 residues. Per the germline V gene, CDR1 is SGHTA and CDR2 is FQGNSA. Trimming removed 4 bases from V and 2 bases from J, with 12 bases in between. CDR3 nucleotide sequence: TGTGCCAGCAGCTATCTACAGGGTACTGGAAACACCATATATTTT. Protein sequence: CASSYLQGTGNTIYF.

There are a few counts of this clonotype. This chain links TRBV7-2 with TRBJ1-2, with D possibly being TRBD1 (6 bases). Trimming removed 0 bases at V and 3 bases at J, with 11 bases between. This CDR3 contains 15 residues. CDR1 and CDR2 from the germline V gene are SGHTA and FQGNSA. The CDR3 coding sequence is TGTGCCAGCAGCTTAGCGGAGACAGGATACTATGGCTACACCTTC. It encodes CASSLAETGYYGYTF.

A few counts support this clonotype. The rearrangement joins TRBV15 to TRBJ1-1; TRBD1 might be the D (5 bases). The V and J ends lost 4 bases and 4 bases respectively, with 16 bases between them. CDR1 and CDR2 from the germline V gene are LNHNV and YYDKDF (reference sequence). CDR3 length: 15 residues. The CDR3 loop is CATSTRTTSSTEAFF. The DNA of the CDR3 is TGTGCCACCAGCACACGGACAACATCGAGCACTGAAGCTTTCTTT.

The chain employs TRBV5-1 and TRBJ1-6, with D possibly TRBD1 on 5 matching bases. Germline lookup yields CDR1 SGHRS and CDR2 YFSETQ. The CDR3 sequence is 18 residues long. The V gene lost 0 bases and the J gene lost 0 bases, with 13 bases spanning the gap. CDR3 DNA sequence: TGCGCCAGCAGCTTGGGACAGCCCTACCGCTCCTATAATTCACCCCTCCACTTT. As protein: CASSLGQPYRSYNSPLHF.

The chain joins TRBV24-1 to TRBJ2-1; D is perhaps TRBD2 (5 bases). The ends were cut back, 1 base at V and 6 bases at J, with 21 bases in the middle. Germline CDR1 reads KGHDR; CDR2 reads SFDVKD. The CDR3 totals 18 residues. The CDR3 region is CATSDFPRSTGRLNEQFF. The DNA of the CDR3 is TGTGCCACCAGTGATTTCCCCAGATCTACGGGGAGACTCAATGAGCAGTTCTTC.

There are a few counts of this clonotype. This chain links TRBV19 with TRBJ1-5; D gene ambiguous. Germline-derived CDR1 and CDR2 are LNHDA and SQIVND (reference sequence). Trimming cost V 1 base and J 2 bases, with 3 bases left between them. The CDR3 has 13 residues. CDR3 amino acids: CASSIVRNQPQHF. CDR3 DNA sequence: TGTGCCAGTAGTATAGTACGCAATCAGCCCCAGCATTTT.

The CDR3 nucleotides read TGTGCCAGCAGCTTAGTTTCGGGAGTTAGCACAGATACGCAGTATTTT. This translates into CASSLVSGVSTDTQYF. This chain links TRBV7-2 with TRBJ2-3, with D maybe TRBD2 (6 bases). V was cut by 1 base and J by 0 bases, with 11 bases left in between. Germline CDR1 is SGHTA and CDR2 is FQGNSA. The CDR3 covers 16 residues.

This clonotype was seen only a few times. This chain links TRBV12-3 or TRBV12-4 with TRBJ1-2; D uncertain. V gave up 4 bases and J gave up 5 bases, with 14 bases separating them. This CDR3 comprises 14 residues. This CDR3 is CASSWYQGVYGYTF. CDR3 coding DNA: TGTGCCAGCAGTTGGTACCAAGGTGTATATGGCTACACCTTC.